The 31 T cell receptor beta chains below all came from one sample that was sequenced in a study of blood T cell repertoires in COVID-19. TCRdb's copy holds only in-frame clones and misses some; the assay was immunoSEQ multiplex PCR. The table lists 150,000 to 200,000 clones, approximately 79% of them singletons. The sample taken for sequencing was peripheral blood. The receptors originated from a man under 40 with active or convalescent COVID-19.

This rearrangement joins TRBV4-3 to TRBJ1-4, with TRBD1 identical over 12 bases. After removal of 5 bases from V and 4 bases from J, the junction contained 8 bases not matched to a gene. The germline V gene has CDR1 LGHNA and CDR2 YSLEER. This CDR3 comprises 17 residues. The CDR3, as DNA: TGCGCCAGCAGCAAGGGACAGGGGGCCGTGAATAATGAAAAACTGTTTTTT. Encoded protein: CASSKGQGAVNNEKLFF.

The genes are TRBV30 and TRBJ2-7, with 9 bases lining up with TRBD1. The V and J ends lost 2 bases and 3 bases, in that order; junction bases with no gene match: 5. Germline CDR1 is GTSNPN and CDR2 is SVGIG (reference sequence). This CDR3 has 14 amino acids. The CDR3 region is CAWSRGTGLYEQYF. In DNA, the CDR3 is TGTGCCTGGAGTAGGGGGACAGGGCTCTACGAGCAGTACTTC.

This chain joins TRBV5-4 and TRBJ1-4; D uncertain. Germline V CDR1 and CDR2: SGHNT, YYREEE (reference sequence). Trimming shortened V by 2 bases and J by 0 bases, and 11 bases separated the two germline ends. This CDR3 comprises 16 residues. This CDR3 reads CASSFDPVSTNEKLFF. The CDR3 DNA reads TGTGCCAGCAGCTTTGATCCAGTGTCAACTAATGAAAAACTGTTTTTT.

The chain has TRBV27 and TRBJ2-5, with D possibly TRBD2 on 6 matching bases. The J call is uncertain, as TRBJ2-7 better fits the DNA end. The germline CDR1 and CDR2 sequences are MNHEY and SMNVEV (reference sequence). The CDR3 spans 13 residues. CDR3: CASSLEGWGEQYF. CDR3 nucleotide sequence: TGTGCCAGCAGTTTGGAGGGATGGGGCGAGCAGTACTTC.

The J gene is TRBJ1-3, the V gene TRBV6-5; 9 bases map to TRBD1. V lost 4 bases and J lost 7; bases outside the gene matches: 2. The CDR3 length is 13 residues. Germline V gene lookup returns CDR1 MNHEY and CDR2 SVGAGI. The CDR3 region is CASSSQGANTIYF. CDR3 sequence (DNA): TGTGCCAGCAGTTCACAGGGGGCCAACACCATATATTTT.

The chain has TRBV29-1 and TRBJ1-2, with D maybe TRBD1 (6 bases). This CDR3 is built from 17 residues. Trimming stripped 1 base from V and 3 bases from J, with 21 bases between. Germline-derived CDR1 and CDR2 are SQVTM and ANQGSEA. CDR3 nucleotide sequence: TGCAGCGTTGAAGCAACAGGGAGTCAGGCTTCGCACTATGGCTACACCTTC. As protein: CSVEATGSQASHYGYTF.

This chain joins TRBV7-2 and TRBJ1-2; TRBD1 aligns across 7 bases. Germline V CDR1 and CDR2: SGHTA, FQGNSA. The CDR3 loop spans 15 amino acids. Trimming cost V 3 bases and J 4 bases; bases outside gene matches: 8. Here the CDR3 DNA reads TGTGCCAGCAGCTTCCCCCCGACAGGGATCTATGGCTACACCTTC. It codes for CASSFPPTGIYGYTF.

The chain employs TRBV14 and TRBJ2-1; 8 nucleotides match TRBD2. V lost 1 base, J lost 5 bases, and 4 bases stayed unmatched. The germline V gene encodes CDR1 SGHDN and CDR2 FVKESK. The CDR3 length is 15 residues. Here the CDR3 DNA reads TGTGCCAGCAGCCAAGCTGGGACTAGTCACAATGAGCAGTTCTTC. This sequence encodes CASSQAGTSHNEQFF.

The J gene is TRBJ1-5, the V gene TRBV30; 9 nucleotides match TRBD1. V dropped 2 bases and J dropped 7; count of bases not matched to a gene: 12. CDR1 and CDR2 (germline): GTSNPN, SVGIG (reference sequence). The length of the CDR3 is 16 residues. CDR3 residues: CAWSSPRTGDAQPQHF. The CDR3 coding sequence is TGTGCCTGGAGTTCACCTCGGACAGGGGATGCACAGCCCCAGCATTTT.

The J gene is TRBJ1-1, the V gene TRBV2, with 8 positions matching TRBD1. V was clipped by 2 bases and J by 5 bases; unmatched bases: 7. From germline, CDR1 is SNHLY and CDR2 FYNNEI. The CDR3 extends over 15 amino acids. The CDR3 loop reads CASSESRGLKTEAFF. The CDR3, as DNA: TGTGCCAGCAGTGAATCCAGGGGGCTAAAAACTGAAGCTTTCTTT.

V and J are TRBV24-1 and TRBJ2-5; 9 bases map to TRBD2. CDR1 is KGHDR and CDR2 is SFDVKD in the germline V gene. V dropped 1 base and J dropped 5; count of bases not matched to a gene: 4. This CDR3 spans 15 amino acids. CDR3 DNA sequence: TGTGCCACCAGTGATTTAGCGGGGGGATGGGAGACCCAGTACTTC. This translates into CATSDLAGGWETQYF.

J is TRBJ2-2 and V is TRBV7-6; 10 bases are shared with TRBD2. This CDR3 is 15 amino acids long. CDR1 and CDR2 (germline): SGHVS, FNYEAQ. Trimming took 5 bases from V and 3 from J; bases not matched to a gene: 3. The CDR3 DNA reads TGTGCCAGCAGCGTAGGACTAGCGGACACCGGGGAGCTGTTTTTT. It codes for CASSVGLADTGELFF.

The rearrangement joins TRBV2 to TRBJ2-3; 13 nucleotides line up with TRBD2. The CDR3 length is 15 residues. J was trimmed by 6 bases and V by 5 bases; bases with no gene match: 5. The germline V gene encodes CDR1 SNHLY and CDR2 FYNNEI. In DNA, the CDR3 is TGTGCCAGCAGTCCTAGGACTAGCGGGAGTGATACGCAGTATTTT. The encoded protein is CASSPRTSGSDTQYF.

This chain joins TRBV18 and TRBJ1-2; unclear D gene. The CDR3 sequence is 14 residues long. CDR1 and CDR2 (germline): KGHSH, LQKENI. Trimming took 3 bases from V and 1 from J, leaving 9 bases between them. CDR3 coding DNA: TGTGCCAGCTCACCCCCAGTGATTAACTATGGCTACACCTTC. It yields the protein CASSPPVINYGYTF.

The chain couples TRBV3-1 (or the pseudogene TRBV3-2) to TRBJ2-5, with 7 nucleotides matching TRBD1. The V segment lost 1 base and the J segment 5 bases; nucleotides outside the gene matches: 4. Germline V CDR1 and CDR2: LGHDT, YNNKEL (reference sequence). The CDR3 has 14 residues. The CDR3 here is CASSQGQGEETQYF. CDR3 bases: TGTGCCAGCAGCCAAGGACAGGGAGAGGAGACCCAGTACTTC.

This clone was found a few times. CDR3 nucleotides: TGCGCCAGCAGCCAAGATTGGGCGGGCTCTGGAAACACCATATATTTT. Amino acid sequence: CASSQDWAGSGNTIYF. This rearrangement joins TRBV4-1 to TRBJ1-3; no definite D call. The germline V gene has CDR1 MGHRA and CDR2 YSYEKL. The CDR3 sequence is 16 residues long. Between the trimmed V and J ends, which lost 0 bases and 0 bases, there was a span of 9 bases.

The chain employs TRBV4-1 and TRBJ1-1; 8 bases are shared with TRBD1. J was trimmed by 3 bases and V by 1 base; bases with no gene match: 4. The CDR3 sequence is 15 residues long. The V gene's germline CDR1 is MGHRA and CDR2 YSYEKL. CDR3 sequence reads: CASSQAGQGYTEAFF. The CDR3 DNA reads TGCGCCAGCAGCCAAGCCGGACAGGGCTACACTGAAGCTTTCTTT.

V gene TRBV2 combines with J gene TRBJ2-3, with a possible D match to TRBD1 (6 bases). The V gene lost 5 bases and the J gene lost 1 base, with 10 bases spanning the gap. Germline values: CDR1 SNHLY, CDR2 FYNNEI. The CDR3 covers 14 residues. The CDR3 nucleotides are TGTGCCAGCAGTCCACGGACAGGCACAGATACGCAGTATTTT. This codes for CASSPRTGTDTQYF.

This clone was recorded a few times. This chain connects TRBV7-2 to TRBJ2-7; the D gene is possibly TRBD2 (6 bases). Trimming took 6 bases from V and 2 from J, leaving 20 bases between them. This CDR3 comprises 16 residues. Per germline, CDR1 SGHTA and CDR2 FQGNSA. The CDR3 nucleotides read TGTGCCAGCAGGAAGCATGTCCAGGAGGGTACCTACGAGCAGTACTTC. Amino acid sequence: CASRKHVQEGTYEQYF.

The chain combines TRBV9 with TRBJ1-3, with D tentatively TRBD1 (6 bases). This CDR3 region has 16 residues. Deletions cut 4 bases from V and 7 bases from J, with 21 bases between. CDR1 and CDR2 (germline): SGDLS, YYNGEE. In nucleotides, the CDR3 is TGTGCCAGCAGCCCCCTTTCTGTGACAGGCGATAACACCATATATTTT. The encoded protein is CASSPLSVTGDNTIYF.

The chain recombines TRBV4-3 with TRBJ2-7; 12 bases are shared with TRBD1. This CDR3 contains 16 residues. V lost 4 bases, J lost 4 bases, and 8 bases stayed unmatched. Germline loops: CDR1 LGHNA, CDR2 YSLEER. CDR3 nucleotide sequence: TGCGCCAGCAGCCTGGGGACAGGGGGCGAGACTTACGAGCAGTACTTC. As protein: CASSLGTGGETYEQYF.

The CDR3 is CASSPTGLDTEAFF. CDR3 bases: TGCGCCAGCAGCCCGACGGGTTTGGACACTGAAGCTTTCTTT. The V call is TRBV5-1, the J call TRBJ1-1; D remains ambiguous. The CDR3 is made up of 14 amino acids. V was pared by 4 bases and J by 3 bases, with 13 bases between. Germline V gene lookup returns CDR1 SGHRS and CDR2 YFSETQ.

The J gene is TRBJ2-3, the V gene TRBV5-1, with D possibly being TRBD1 (6 bases). The germline CDR1 and CDR2 sequences are SGHRS and YFSETQ. The germline V and J ends were trimmed by 4 bases and 2 bases, with 20 bases remaining between them. The CDR3 length is 17 residues. This chain's CDR3 is CASSIRPGDRITDTQYF. Written as DNA, the CDR3 is TGCGCCAGCAGCATTCGACCAGGGGACCGAATCACAGATACGCAGTATTTT.

The sample holds one count of this clone. The rearrangement uses TRBV7-2 and TRBJ2-1, with D possibly being TRBD2 (6 bases). The length of the CDR3 is 13 residues. Between the trimmed V and J ends, which lost 5 bases and 6 bases, there was a span of 11 bases. In germline, CDR1 is SGHTA, CDR2 FQGNSA. CDR3 coding DNA: TGTGCCAGCAGCAGGGACTGGGGCAATGAGCAGTTCTTC. This translates into CASSRDWGNEQFF.

The chain carries TRBV7-2 and TRBJ2-5; TRBD2 is a possible D gene (6 bases). The germline V and J ends were trimmed by 5 bases and 9 bases, with 22 bases remaining between them. The CDR3 has 15 residues. The germline V gene has CDR1 SGHTA and CDR2 FQGNSA. The CDR3 region is CASSQGLPAQSPQYF. The CDR3 DNA reads as TGTGCCAGCAGCCAGGGACTCCCCGCCCAAAGCCCCCAGTACTTC.

The gene calls are TRBV5-4 and TRBJ1-2; 8 bases fit TRBD1. Germline lookup yields CDR1 SGHNT and CDR2 YYREEE (reference sequence). Losses at the gene ends were 2 bases for V and 1 base for J; bases not matched to a gene: 7. The CDR3 totals 16 residues. Written as DNA, the CDR3 is TGTGCCAGCAGCTTCGGGACAGGCTCTGATAACTATGGCTACACCTTC. This translates into CASSFGTGSDNYGYTF.

The rearrangement uses TRBV7-9 and TRBJ1-5; no clear D. V was pared by 5 bases and J by 0 bases, with 14 bases between. Germline V gene sequence: CDR1 SEHNR, CDR2 FQNEAQ (reference sequence). The CDR3 runs 16 residues. The CDR3 coding sequence is TGTGCCAGCAGCGCCTCGGGATTCAATAGCAATCAGCCCCAGCATTTT. It encodes CASSASGFNSNQPQHF.

The chain joins TRBV2 to TRBJ2-1, with D possibly TRBD2 on 5 matching bases. The CDR3 sequence is 15 residues long. The germline V gene has CDR1 SNHLY and CDR2 FYNNEI. Trimming removed 7 bases at V and 7 bases at J, with 20 bases between. The CDR3 is CASILGAGPGNEQFF. The CDR3 DNA reads as TGTGCCAGCATCCTCGGCGCAGGCCCGGGGAATGAGCAGTTCTTC.

This rearrangement joins TRBV2 to TRBJ2-7; 10 bases agree with TRBD1. Looked up from germline, CDR1 is SNHLY and CDR2 is FYNNEI. The CDR3 covers 15 residues. J lost 4 bases, V lost 3 bases, and 6 bases had no gene match. The CDR3 loop reads CASSETGGSGYEQYV. The CDR3 bases are TGTGCCAGCAGTGAGACAGGGGGCTCTGGGTACGAGCAGTACGTC.

The rearrangement uses TRBV7-9 and TRBJ2-5; 7 positions agree with TRBD1. Trimming removed 0 bases from V and 4 bases from J; junction bases left unmatched: 17. There are 19 residues in the CDR3. The germline gives CDR1 SEHNR, CDR2 FQNEAQ (reference sequence). The CDR3 reads CASSLAYREGGDSPETQYF. The CDR3 nucleotides are TGTGCCAGCAGCTTAGCCTACAGAGAAGGGGGCGATAGCCCAGAGACCCAGTACTTC.

The chain recombines TRBV12-3 or TRBV12-4 with TRBJ1-2, with unresolved D. The CDR3 extends over 13 amino acids. Trimming left V 6 bases short and J 0 bases short, with 8 bases between. The CDR3 coding sequence is TGTGCCAGCAGGCGGGATTCTAACTATGGCTACACCTTC. Residues: CASRRDSNYGYTF.